Below are 22 T cell receptor beta chains sequenced from a single sample in a study of identical twins' blood T cells. Using its own MiXCR run on the 5' RACE reads, TCRdb lists one record per CDR3 protein. Of 350,000 to 450,000 distinct CDR3 sequences detected, under 30% appear once; the ten largest clones hold roughly 5.5%. The sequenced sample was PBMCs. Receptors originate from a woman aged 18 to 50 in good health.

The chain couples TRBV6-5 to TRBJ1-1; tentatively, D is TRBD1 (5 bases). The germline V and J ends were trimmed by 8 bases and 5 bases, with 12 bases remaining between them. The CDR3 runs 12 residues. Germline CDR1 is MNHEY and CDR2 is SVGAGI. The chain's CDR3 is CASLSRGTEAFF. Written as DNA, the CDR3 is TGTGCCAGCCTGTCCCGGGGGACTGAAGCTTTCTTT.

The rearrangement uses TRBV9 and TRBJ1-2; tentatively, D is TRBD1 (5 bases). Trimming removed 0 bases at V and 3 bases at J, with 9 bases between. CDR1 is SGDLS and CDR2 is YYNGEE in the germline V gene. This CDR3 comprises 14 residues. The CDR3 DNA reads TGTGCCAGCAGCGTAGCTGGGACCCACTATGGCTACACCTTC. This encodes CASSVAGTHYGYTF.

This clonotype was counted many times. This rearrangement joins TRBV25-1 to TRBJ1-1, with unresolved D. This CDR3 spans 14 amino acids. The V end lost 0 bases, the J end lost 4 bases, and 9 bases lay between the germline ends. Germline V CDR1 and CDR2: MGHDK, SYGVNS. For the CDR3, the DNA is TGTGCCAGCAGTGAATACACAGAGGCCACTGAAGCTTTCTTT. Its protein is CASSEYTEATEAFF.

Points on this clonotype: Being one base from a much bigger clone, this may be a read error. The V and J genes are TRBV28 and TRBJ1-3, with a tentative D call TRBD1 (5 bases). The CDR3 has 16 amino acids. Looked up from germline, CDR1 is MDHEN and CDR2 is SYDVKM. The CDR3: CASSFMHGGGGNAIYF. CDR3 in DNA: TGTGCCAGCAGTTTTATGCACGGGGGAGGTGGAAACGCCATATATTTT.

The V and J genes are TRBV20-1 and TRBJ2-2, with 11 positions matching TRBD2. V lost 5 bases to trimming and J lost 4 bases; unmatched junction nucleotides: 6. In germline, CDR1 is DFQATT, CDR2 SNEGSKA (reference sequence). The CDR3 totals 15 residues. Written as DNA, the CDR3 is TGCAGTGCTCCACTAGCGGGGGAAAGCACCGGGGAGCTGTTTTTT. Residues: CSAPLAGESTGELFF.

V gene TRBV29-1 combines with J gene TRBJ2-7; 7 bases are shared with TRBD1. Germline lookup yields CDR1 SQVTM and CDR2 ANQGSEA. Trimming took 7 bases from V and 2 from J; bases not matched to a gene: 5. The CDR3 is 12 residues long. The CDR3 here is CSASGQTYEQYF. CDR3 nucleotides: TGCAGCGCCTCGGGACAGACCTACGAGCAGTACTTC.

As for this clonotype: A read error may account for a junction end that differs from germline. The gene calls are TRBV10-1 and TRBJ2-3, with 7 positions matching TRBD2. Germline loops: CDR1 WNHNN, CDR2 SYGVQD (reference sequence). CDR3 size: 17 residues. This CDR3 reads CASSESMGVTSTDTRYF. In DNA form, the CDR3 reads TGCGCCAGCAGTGAGTCGATGGGGGTGACTAGCACAGATACGCGGTATTTT.

This clonotype was picked up many times. The chain links TRBV29-1 to TRBJ1-1; the D gene is possibly TRBD1 (5 bases). CDR1 and CDR2 from the germline V gene are SQVTM and ANQGSEA. The germline V and J ends were trimmed by 7 bases and 0 bases, with 9 bases remaining between them. This CDR3 is built from 12 residues. CDR3 in DNA: TGCAGCGGGGGACTACTGAACACTGAAGCTTTCTTT. Protein product: CSGGLLNTEAFF.

As for this clonotype: The junction departs from germline at one end; a sequencing error may be responsible. The chain has TRBV5-1 and TRBJ1-1, with a tentative D call TRBD1 (5 bases). The CDR3 contains 14 residues. Germline V CDR1 and CDR2: SGHRS, YFSETQ. In nucleotides, the CDR3 is TGCGCCAGCAGCTTGGGACAGCGGAACACTGAAGCTTCCTTT. It is translated as CASSLGQRNTEASF.

This clonotype was seen only a few times. This sequence joins TRBV19 and TRBJ1-1, with D uncertain. Germline V gene data show CDR1 as LNHDA and CDR2 as SQIVND (reference sequence). V was pared by 5 bases and J by 3 bases, with 10 bases between. This CDR3 is 13 amino acids long. For the CDR3, the DNA is TGTGCCAGTAGTCGCAGTATCTACACTGAAGCTTTCTTT. This translates into CASSRSIYTEAFF.

This chain joins TRBV9 and TRBJ2-3; 14 bases fit TRBD2. Germline-derived CDR1 and CDR2 are SGDLS and YYNGEE. Germline trimming cut 4 bases from V and 4 bases from J; bases unmatched to any gene: 8. The CDR3 runs 17 residues. CDR3 nucleotide sequence: TGTGCCAGCAGCCTTAAGACTAGCGGGAGGGCCGCAGATACGCAGTATTTT. Amino acid sequence: CASSLKTSGRAADTQYF.

A few counts support this clonotype. Here the CDR3 DNA reads TGTGCCAGTAGTATCAAGCACAGGGAAAGGGTTTTGCCCCTCCACTTT. This translates into CASSIKHRERVLPLHF. The chain joins TRBV19 to TRBJ1-6; perhaps TRBD1 as D (6 bases). The CDR3 totals 16 residues. V dropped 3 bases and J dropped 13 bases, with 22 bases sitting between them. Germline V gene sequence: CDR1 LNHDA, CDR2 SQIVND (reference sequence).

This clonotype has a count of ten or more. The gene calls are TRBV20-1 and TRBJ1-5; D is unresolved. The CDR3 runs 15 residues. From germline, CDR1 is DFQATT and CDR2 SNEGSKA (reference sequence). The V end lost 4 bases, the J end lost 0 bases, and 13 bases lay between the germline ends. CDR3 region: CSATDPRSSNQPQHF. CDR3 sequence (DNA): TGCAGTGCTACTGACCCCCGAAGTAGCAATCAGCCCCAGCATTTT.

This clonotype occurred many times. V is TRBV4-3 and J is TRBJ2-3, with 7 positions matching TRBD2. This CDR3 has 16 residues. Germline-derived CDR1 and CDR2 are LGHNA and YSLEER. V shed 0 bases, J shed 7 bases, and the junction held 10 bases outside the gene matches. The CDR3: CASSQEWTRFHHTQYF. The DNA of the CDR3 is TGCGCCAGCAGCCAAGAGTGGACTAGGTTCCACCATACGCAGTATTTT.

Only a few counts were recorded for this clonotype. The CDR3 reads CASSPSRGGEKLFF. In nucleotides, the CDR3 is TGTGCCAGCAGCCCCTCCCGGGGAGGAGAAAAACTGTTTTTT. The chain employs TRBV9 and TRBJ1-4; D gene ambiguous. This CDR3 comprises 14 residues. Germline-derived CDR1 and CDR2 are SGDLS and YYNGEE. V dropped 4 bases and J dropped 8 bases, with 15 bases sitting between them.

This clonotype was seen only a few times. The chain joins TRBV12-3 or TRBV12-4 to TRBJ1-1; TRBD1 might be the D (5 bases). V was shortened by 6 bases and J by 1 base, with 18 bases between the two germline ends. The CDR3 has 16 residues. CDR3 in amino acids: CASSPLIGQRNTEAFF. Here the CDR3 DNA reads TGTGCCAGCAGCCCCCTGATAGGACAACGGAACACTGAAGCTTTCTTT.

CDR3 sequence (DNA): TGTGCCAGCAGTCCGACACCAGGGGTCAATCAGCCCCAGCATTTT. Its translation is CASSPTPGVNQPQHF. V gene TRBV27 combines with J gene TRBJ1-5, with D possibly being TRBD1 (6 bases). Germline V CDR1 and CDR2: MNHEY, SMNVEV (reference sequence). The CDR3 has 15 residues. Trimming cost V 5 bases and J 3 bases, with 14 bases left between them.

This clonotype was detected ten times or more. The J gene is TRBJ2-3, the V gene TRBV10-2; D may be TRBD1 (5 bases). CDR3 size: 14 residues. The V gene's germline CDR1 is WSHSY and CDR2 SAAADI. Trimming left V 5 bases short and J 4 bases short, with 13 bases between. The CDR3 DNA reads as TGCGCCAGCAGTCGTCAGGGTGGGGCAGATACGCAGTATTTT. Its protein is CASSRQGGADTQYF.

J is TRBJ1-6 and V is TRBV6-5; the D is unclear. Germline V gene data show CDR1 as MNHEY and CDR2 as SVGAGI. CDR3 size: 16 residues. Trimming stripped 2 bases from V and 0 bases from J, with 8 bases between. In DNA form, the CDR3 reads TGTGCCAGCAGTTACGAACAGAGCTCCTATAATTCACCCCTCCACTTT. It codes for CASSYEQSSYNSPLHF.

Comments on this clonotype: One end of the junction does not line up with germline, which may come from a read error. The chain links TRBV9 to TRBJ2-1, with unresolved D. This CDR3 contains 13 residues. Germline V gene sequence: CDR1 SGDLS, CDR2 YYNGEE. CDR3 amino acids: CASSAGRANEQLF. As DNA, the CDR3 is TGTGCCAGCAGCGCCGGACGAGCCAATGAGCAGCTCTTC.

This rearrangement joins TRBV7-9 to TRBJ1-2; D unclear. V gave up 5 bases and J gave up 3 bases, with 13 bases separating them. The CDR3 spans 14 residues. Per germline, CDR1 SEHNR and CDR2 FQNEAQ (reference sequence). CDR3 region: CASSADWADYGYTF. The CDR3 DNA is TGTGCCAGCAGCGCGGACTGGGCCGACTATGGCTACACCTTC.

This clonotype was seen ten or more times. V gene TRBV7-2 combines with J gene TRBJ1-1; D remains unclear. V dropped 1 base and J dropped 5 bases, with 14 bases sitting between them. The CDR3 sequence is 15 residues long. The germline V gene has CDR1 SGHTA and CDR2 FQGNSA. CDR3 amino acids: CASSLGYSPGTEAFF. The CDR3 coding sequence is TGTGCCAGCAGCTTAGGGTATTCCCCTGGGACTGAAGCTTTCTTT.